These 27 T cell receptor beta chains originate from one sample sequenced in a study of T-cell memory formation after mild COVID-19. MiXCR, applied by TCRdb to the 5' RACE reads, yields one record per CDR3 protein. The profile shows just under 550,000 distinct CDR3 sequences, roughly 22% of them singletons. Sequenced sample: PBMCs or a T cell subset sorted from them (not recorded which). All receptors come from an adult woman who had mild COVID-19 (a few samples of this study predate the infection). Cell type and time point are not known.

The genes are TRBV5-1 and TRBJ1-2, with 8 bases identical to TRBD1. This CDR3 is 16 amino acids long. The V gene's germline CDR1 is SGHRS and CDR2 YFSETQ. V lost 0 bases, J lost 3 bases, and 7 bases stayed unmatched. DNA of the CDR3: TGCGCCAGCAGCTTGGCGGCAGGGGGCGCGGACTATGGCTACACCTTC. Translation: CASSLAAGGADYGYTF.

The rearrangement uses TRBV7-2 and TRBJ2-7; D perhaps matches TRBD2 (6 bases). Germline assignment: CDR1 SGHTA and CDR2 FQGNSA. CDR3 size: 15 residues. V was pared by 6 bases and J by 2 bases, with 17 bases between. In nucleotides, the CDR3 is TGTGCCAGCAGTCCCTTTCGGGGAGGTCCCTACGAGCAGTACTTC. It yields the protein CASSPFRGGPYEQYF.

The chain links TRBV12-3 or TRBV12-4 to TRBJ2-7; TRBD1 might be the D (5 bases). Trimming pared 3 bases from V and 0 bases from J, leaving 9 bases between. The CDR3 length is 14 residues. The CDR3 DNA is TGTGCCAGCAGTTTTGGAGACAGCTCCTACGAGCAGTACTTC. Translation: CASSFGDSSYEQYF.

V and J are TRBV6-2 or TRBV6-3 and TRBJ2-7, with 10 positions matching TRBD2. CDR1 and CDR2 from the germline V gene are MNHEY and SVGEGT. The V gene end was trimmed by 10 bases and the J gene end by 3 bases; junction bases not matched to a gene: 12. The CDR3 consists of 15 residues. The CDR3 coding sequence is TGTGCCACCGGGACTAGCGCCTGGGGGAACTACGAGCAGTACTTC. Encoded protein: CATGTSAWGNYEQYF.

The chain links TRBV7-2 to TRBJ1-1; maybe TRBD1 (5 bases). Deletions cut 5 bases from V and 5 bases from J, with 15 bases between. This CDR3 has 14 residues. Per germline, CDR1 SGHTA and CDR2 FQGNSA. CDR3 DNA sequence: TGTGCCAGCAGCCCCACACAGGTTGTGACTGAAGCTTTCTTT. It codes for CASSPTQVVTEAFF.

In DNA, the CDR3 is TGTGCCAGCAGTCCCAACCGGGGACTAGCGGGAAGGCATGGCGCCTCAGATACGCAGTATTTT. As protein: CASSPNRGLAGRHGASDTQYF. The chain links TRBV12-3 or TRBV12-4 to TRBJ2-3; 13 bases are shared with TRBD2. The CDR3 totals 21 residues. The ends lost 5 bases at V and 4 bases at J; junction bases unmatched: 21.

The sample holds a few counts of this clonotype. J is TRBJ2-7 and V is TRBV20-1; either TRBD1 or TRBD2 may fit D (5 bases each). V was pared by 0 bases and J by 5 bases, with 17 bases between. CDR3 length equals 15 residues. CDR1 and CDR2 (germline): DFQATT, SNEGSKA (reference sequence). Here the CDR3 reads CSARDLGPQGNEQYF. CDR3 bases: TGCAGTGCTAGAGACTTGGGACCTCAGGGCAACGAGCAGTACTTC.

This clonotype was recorded at least ten times. V and J are TRBV18 and TRBJ2-2; 7 positions match TRBD1. After removal of 3 bases from V and 6 bases from J, the junction contained 7 bases not matched to a gene. Germline V gene data show CDR1 as KGHSH and CDR2 as LQKENI. The CDR3 consists of 15 residues. In DNA form, the CDR3 reads TGTGCCAGCTCACCCGGAACAGGGGTGCCCGGGGAGCTGTTTTTT. It is translated as CASSPGTGVPGELFF.

This clonotype was seen a few times. V and J are TRBV5-8 and TRBJ1-1; D not certain. Trimming cost V 0 bases and J 6 bases, with 12 bases left between them. This CDR3 has 14 residues. The V gene's germline CDR1 is SGHTS and CDR2 YDEGEE. The CDR3 coding sequence is TGTGCCAGCAGCTTGGTTCAGGCCGGCGCTGAAGCTTTCTTT. Translated, it gives CASSLVQAGAEAFF. The whole variable domain, filled in from reference TRBV5-8 and TRBJ1-1, reads EAGVTQSPTHLIKTRGQQATLRCSPISGHTSVYWYQQALGLGLQFLLWYDEGEERNRGNFPPRFSGRQFPNYSSELNVNALELEDSALYLCASSLVQAGAEAFFGQGTRLTVV.

This chain joins TRBV20-1 and TRBJ1-1; unclear D gene. CDR3 size: 13 residues. CDR1 DFQATT and CDR2 SNEGSKA come from the germline V gene (reference sequence). Trimming cost V 7 bases and J 5 bases, with 17 bases left between them. The CDR3 spells CSGAGRFLTEAFF. As DNA, the CDR3 is TGCAGTGGGGCGGGCCGCTTCCTGACTGAAGCTTTCTTT.

This chain joins TRBV12-3 or TRBV12-4 and TRBJ1-2; D is ambiguous. Trimming took off 2 bases at V and 2 bases at J, with 9 bases between the two ends. The CDR3 loop spans 14 amino acids. The CDR3 loop is CASSLSSTNYGYTF. The DNA for the CDR3 is TGTGCCAGCAGTTTAAGTTCCACAAACTATGGCTACACCTTC.

The sample holds a few counts of this clonotype. This chain uses TRBV24-1 with TRBJ2-3; D is perhaps TRBD1 (5 bases). Germline CDR1 and CDR2: KGHDR and SFDVKD. CDR3 size: 15 residues. With 4 bases removed from V and 2 bases from J, the gap between germline ends came to 12 bases. The CDR3 DNA is TGTGCCACCAGTGAAGCTACAGGAGTCACAGATACGCAGTATTTT. Translated, it gives CATSEATGVTDTQYF.

The CDR3 sequence is CSVTDRSYGYTF. DNA of the CDR3: TGCAGTGTTACAGACAGGAGCTATGGCTACACCTTC. The J gene is TRBJ1-2, the V gene TRBV20-1; a weak D match, TRBD1 (6 bases). The CDR3 has 12 residues. V shed 7 bases and J shed 4 bases, with 13 bases lying between them. Germline V gene sequence: CDR1 DFQATT, CDR2 SNEGSKA (reference sequence).

This clonotype was seen a few times. V and J are TRBV6-5 and TRBJ2-2, with D perhaps TRBD2 (7 bases). V was clipped by 1 base and J by 3 bases, with 9 bases between them. The length of the CDR3 is 15 residues. Per the germline V gene, CDR1 is MNHEY and CDR2 is SVGAGI. CDR3 residues: CASSYWEGDTGELFF. CDR3 nucleotide sequence: TGTGCCAGCAGTTACTGGGAGGGGGACACCGGGGAGCTGTTTTTT.

The chain employs TRBV7-9 and TRBJ1-4; D ambiguous. This CDR3 is built from 17 residues. CDR1 is SEHNR, CDR2 FQNEAQ, per germline (reference sequence). V was clipped by 0 bases and J by 2 bases, with 13 bases between them. The CDR3 is CASSLAYREGTNEKLFF. The CDR3 coding sequence is TGTGCCAGCAGCTTAGCGTACCGGGAGGGCACTAATGAAAAACTGTTTTTT.

This clonotype has just a few counts. V is TRBV7-9 and J is TRBJ2-3, with 13 bases aligning to TRBD2. J lost 1 base, V lost 5 bases, and 6 bases had no gene match. CDR1 is SEHNR and CDR2 is FQNEAQ in the germline V gene (reference sequence). This CDR3 is built from 17 residues. This CDR3 reads CASSAGLAGARTDTQYF. The CDR3 coding sequence is TGTGCCAGCAGCGCCGGACTAGCGGGGGCCCGCACAGATACGCAGTATTTT.

This clonotype was seen a few times. The DNA for the CDR3 is TGCAGTGCCCCGAGGGACCCCACAGATACGCAGTATTTT. Its protein is CSAPRDPTDTQYF. The chain uses TRBV20-1 and TRBJ2-3; the D gene could be TRBD1 or TRBD2 (5 bases each). V was trimmed by 6 bases and J by 2 bases, leaving 12 bases between them. Germline V gene data show CDR1 as DFQATT and CDR2 as SNEGSKA (reference sequence). The length of the CDR3 is 13 residues.

CDR3 loop: CASSSVTSPNTGELFF. The CDR3 DNA sequence: TGCGCCAGCAGCTCCGTTACTAGCCCAAACACCGGGGAGCTGTTTTTT. The gene calls are TRBV5-1 and TRBJ2-2, with a weak D call TRBD2 (6 bases). Trimming shortened V by 3 bases and J by 2 bases, and 14 bases separated the two germline ends. This CDR3 has 16 residues. Germline-derived CDR1 and CDR2 are SGHRS and YFSETQ.

V usage is TRBV14 and J usage is TRBJ2-3, with no clear D. V was pared by 0 bases and J by 8 bases, with 6 bases between. The CDR3 is 12 residues long. The V gene's germline CDR1 is SGHDN and CDR2 FVKESK. The CDR3, as DNA: TGTGCCAGCAGCCAAGATTCAACTACGCAGTATTTT. It codes for CASSQDSTTQYF.

Ten or more counts support this clonotype. This chain uses TRBV12-3 or TRBV12-4 with TRBJ2-2; weak D call: TRBD2 (7 bases). Trimming took 7 bases from V and 5 from J, leaving 17 bases between them. The CDR3 has 15 residues. CDR3: CASTLGGAGTGELFF. CDR3 DNA: TGTGCCAGCACCCTTGGGGGGGCGGGAACCGGGGAGCTGTTTTTT.

CDR3 bases: TGTGCCAGCAGTTTAGTGGGAGGGGGATCTAATTCACCCCTCCACTTT. Translating it yields CASSLVGGGSNSPLHF. This chain connects TRBV12-3 or TRBV12-4 to TRBJ1-6; the D gene is possibly TRBD1 (6 bases). Trimming left V 1 base short and J 6 bases short, with 13 bases between. The CDR3 has 16 amino acids.

This clonotype occurred a few times. The genes are TRBV5-5 and TRBJ2-7; D not certain. This CDR3 comprises 15 residues. Germline V lookup: CDR1 SGHKS, CDR2 YYEKEE (reference sequence). V lost 2 bases, J lost 2 bases, and 14 bases lay in between. Here the CDR3 DNA reads TGTGCCAGCAGCTTCTTGTCCGGGCCCGCCTACGAGCAGTACTTC. It yields the protein CASSFLSGPAYEQYF.

This clonotype occurred a few times. The chain combines TRBV20-1 with TRBJ1-1; D is ambiguous. Germline V gene sequence: CDR1 DFQATT, CDR2 SNEGSKA (reference sequence). There are 11 residues in the CDR3. Trimming pared 0 bases from V and 8 bases from J, leaving 7 bases between. The CDR3 DNA sequence: TGCAGTGCTAGAGAGGAGGCAGAAGCTTTCTTT. Translating it yields CSAREEAEAFF.

This clonotype was detected only a few times. The V gene is TRBV15, the J gene TRBJ2-2; the match to TRBD1 covers 8 bases. The junction had 4 bases not matched to a gene; V was cut back by 3 bases and J by 1 base. Germline V gives CDR1 LNHNV, CDR2 YYDKDF (reference sequence). The length of the CDR3 is 16 residues. The CDR3 loop is CATSREGTGNTGELFF. CDR3 DNA: TGTGCCACCAGCAGGGAAGGGACAGGGAACACCGGGGAGCTGTTTTTT.

This clonotype was observed a few times. V and J are TRBV12-3 or TRBV12-4 and TRBJ2-3; 8 bases match TRBD2. CDR3 length: 16 residues. J gave up 8 bases and V 2 bases, and 12 bases lay outside the gene matches. The CDR3 DNA follows: TGTGCCAGCAGTTTAAGCCGGGAGGGTAAATTGGGTACGCAGTATTTT. It is translated as CASSLSREGKLGTQYF.

The chain carries TRBV4-1 and TRBJ1-2; tentatively, D is TRBD1 (5 bases). The germline V gene encodes CDR1 MGHRA and CDR2 YSYEKL. V lost 5 bases to trimming and J lost 3 bases, with 10 bases between them. This CDR3 has 13 amino acids. CDR3 in amino acids: CASSIDSDYGYTF. Written as DNA, the CDR3 is TGCGCCAGCAGCATCGACAGTGACTATGGCTACACCTTC.

This clonotype has only one observation. The V call is TRBV5-6, the J call TRBJ1-1; 7 bases align to TRBD1. The germline V gene encodes CDR1 SGHDT and CDR2 YYEEEE. The CDR3 is 15 amino acids. With V trimmed by 3 bases and J by 4 bases, 9 bases remained unmatched. This CDR3 reads CASSSLQGLGTEAFF. CDR3 nucleotides: TGTGCCAGCAGCTCACTACAGGGGTTAGGCACTGAAGCTTTCTTT.